This T cell receptor beta chain was recovered during a study of blood T cell repertoires in COVID-19. The data were produced by immunoSEQ multiplex PCR, yet TCRdb's version contains in-frame clones alone and is incomplete. There are roughly 190,000 clones in the sample; around nine tenths occur only once, and approximately 4.5% lies in the top ten. The TCR comes from a human donor in a cohort sampled during active COVID-19. Sequencing was done on a sample of peripheral blood.

Written as DNA, the CDR3 is TGTGCCTGGAGTACAGGGAGGGCTGAAGCTTTCTTT. Amino acid sequence: CAWSTGRAEAFF. The chain uses TRBV30 and TRBJ1-1; TRBD1 is a possible D gene (6 bases). Trimming shortened V by 2 bases and J by 6 bases, and 10 bases separated the two germline ends. The CDR3 loop spans 12 amino acids. CDR1 GTSNPN and CDR2 SVGIG come from the germline V gene (reference sequence). The whole variable domain, filled in from reference TRBV30 and TRBJ1-1, reads SQTIHQWPATLVQPVGSPLSLECTVEGTSNPNLYWYRQAAGRGLQLLFYSVGIGQISSEVPQNLSASRPQDRQFILSSKKLLLSDSGFYLCAWSTGRAEAFFGQGTRLTVV.